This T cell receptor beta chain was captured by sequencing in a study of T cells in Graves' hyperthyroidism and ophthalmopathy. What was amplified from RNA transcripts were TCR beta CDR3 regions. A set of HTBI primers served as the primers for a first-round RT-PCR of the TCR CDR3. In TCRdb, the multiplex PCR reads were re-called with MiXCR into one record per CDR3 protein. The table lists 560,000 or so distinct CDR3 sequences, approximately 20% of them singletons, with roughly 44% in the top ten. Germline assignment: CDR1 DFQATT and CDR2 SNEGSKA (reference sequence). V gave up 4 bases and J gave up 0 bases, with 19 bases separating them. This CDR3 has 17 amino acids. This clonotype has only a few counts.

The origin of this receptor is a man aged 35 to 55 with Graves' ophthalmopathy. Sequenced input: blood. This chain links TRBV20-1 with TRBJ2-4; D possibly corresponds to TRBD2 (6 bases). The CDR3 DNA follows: TGCAGTGCTAAGATTGGTAGCGGAGCCGTAGCCAAAAACATTCAGTACTTC. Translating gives CSAKIGSGAVAKNIQYF.